This TCR beta chain was captured by sequencing in a study of cytomegalovirus exposure and HLA in healthy donors. Both 60 Vbeta primers and 13 Jbeta primers went into the PCR. Sequencing used immunoSEQ multiplex PCR; TCRdb keeps in-frame clones, though not all of them. The sample holds 94,000 or so clones, about two thirds seen once. Whole-study findings and limits: In a later analysis, donors in an Asian-associated ancestry cluster reportedly had fewer N-insertions in productive TCRs than the cohort mean.

Concerning this clone itself: Antigen specificity is unknown.

The V and J ends lost 6 bases and 6 bases, in that order; junction bases with no gene match: 9. This CDR3 comprises 14 residues. From germline, CDR1 is SGHRS and CDR2 YFSETQ. The clonotype originates from a man aged 55 to 69 in good health and CMV-seronegative. The specimen was PBMCs. The chain employs TRBV5-1 and TRBJ1-2; 9 bases match TRBD1. CDR3 sequence: CASTFGQGIDGYTF. In DNA, the CDR3 is TGCGCCAGCACATTTGGACAGGGGATCGATGGCTACACCTTC.